Listed here are 16 T cell receptor beta chains from one sample, sequenced in a study of shared clonotypes between healthy human individuals. Sequencing was performed with immunoSEQ multiplex PCR; in TCRdb, only in-frame clones are kept and a portion is missing. The sample consists of around 1.5 million clones, nearly 99% of them appearing once. Specimen: naive CD4+ T cells sorted from blood. Subset given: CD45RA+ positively selected. All receptors come from a man aged 25-45 years in good health.

CDR3 in DNA: TGTGCCAGCAGTTTTTCCCTAGCGGGAGGGGGTGAGCAGTTCTTC. Translating gives CASSFSLAGGGEQFF. V usage is TRBV27 and J usage is TRBJ2-1; 12 nucleotides align to TRBD2. Germline trimming cut 3 bases from V and 9 bases from J; bases unmatched to any gene: 6. Germline CDR1 reads MNHEY; CDR2 reads SMNVEV (reference sequence). The CDR3 runs to 15 residues.

This clone appeared a single time. The chain couples TRBV5-1 to TRBJ2-5; D is ambiguous. Trimming left V 1 base short and J 1 base short, with 8 bases between. The germline CDR1 and CDR2 sequences are SGHRS and YFSETQ. There are 14 residues in the CDR3. The CDR3 spells CASSLSAGQETQYF. CDR3 DNA: TGCGCCAGCAGCTTGAGTGCAGGCCAAGAGACCCAGTACTTC. Full variable domain (remainder filled in from reference TRBV5-1 and TRBJ2-5): KAGVTQTPRYLIKTRGQQVTLSCSPISGHRSVSWYQQTPGQGLQFLFEYFSETQRNKGNFPGRFSGRQFSNSRSEMNVSTLELGDSALYLCASSLSAGQETQYFGPGTRLLVL.

The chain is built from TRBV7-9 and TRBJ1-3, with D unresolved. CDR3 length: 14 amino acids. Trimming removed 4 bases at V and 8 bases at J, with 15 bases between. The germline gives CDR1 SEHNR, CDR2 FQNEAQ (reference sequence). The CDR3 bases are TGTGCCAGCAGCTCACCGGAAACAGTGGACACCATATATTTT. The encoded protein is CASSSPETVDTIYF.

This chain connects TRBV5-1 to TRBJ2-5, with D perhaps matching TRBD2 (6 bases). V gave up 2 bases and J gave up 1 base, with 12 bases separating them. There are 15 residues in the CDR3. The germline CDR1 and CDR2 sequences are SGHRS and YFSETQ. CDR3 DNA: TGCGCCAGCAGCTTAGGTATGGGAGGCCAAGAGACCCAGTACTTC. It is translated as CASSLGMGGQETQYF.

V is TRBV6-4 and J is TRBJ1-5; D is undetermined. This CDR3 has 16 residues. Germline CDR1 MRHNA, CDR2 SNTAGT. Trimming removed 1 base at V and 0 bases at J, with 10 bases between. The CDR3: CASSDLLTGSNQPQHF. CDR3 DNA: TGTGCCAGCAGTGACTTATTAACCGGTAGCAATCAGCCCCAGCATTTT.

The V and J genes are TRBV18 and TRBJ2-1; 7 positions agree with TRBD1. This CDR3 contains 16 residues. The J segment lost 6 bases and the V segment lost 2 bases, leaving 10 bases of the junction unmatched. Germline V gives CDR1 KGHSH, CDR2 LQKENI. CDR3 bases: TGTGCCAGCTCACCAGTCCGGGACAGCCAGACCAATGAGCAGTTCTTC. Encoded protein: CASSPVRDSQTNEQFF.

This clone has a single count. The chain recombines TRBV11-2 with TRBJ2-2; 9 nucleotides match TRBD2. The CDR3 covers 15 residues. CDR1 is SGHAT, CDR2 FQNNGV, per germline. J gave up 6 bases and V 0 bases, and 2 bases lay outside the gene matches. The CDR3 region has the DNA TGTGCCAGCAGCTTAGATGCGGGAGGGGCCGGGGAGCTGTTTTTT. Protein product: CASSLDAGGAGELFF. The entire variable domain, with the rest obtained from reference TRBV11-2 and TRBJ2-2, is as follows: EAGVAQSPRYKIIEKRQSVAFWCNPISGHATLYWYQQILGQGPKLLIQFQNNGVVDDSQLPKDRFSAERLKGVDSTLKIQPAKLEDSAVYLCASSLDAGGAGELFFGEGSRLTVL.

This rearrangement joins TRBV10-1 to TRBJ2-6, with a weak D call TRBD2 (6 bases). Germline loops: CDR1 WNHNN, CDR2 SYGVQD (reference sequence). This CDR3 is 17 amino acids long. The V and J ends lost 7 bases and 4 bases respectively, with 20 bases between them. This CDR3 reads CASTGGMESLGANVLTF. DNA of the CDR3: TGCGCCAGCACAGGAGGGATGGAGTCGTTAGGGGCCAACGTCCTGACTTTC.

The chain combines TRBV2 with TRBJ2-1; 13 bases map to TRBD2. The germline V gene encodes CDR1 SNHLY and CDR2 FYNNEI. The CDR3 spans 17 residues. The trim removed 6 bases at V and 3 bases at J, leaving 8 bases unmatched. In nucleotides, the CDR3 is TGTGCCAGCAGAGACCCGGGACTAGCGGGGATCTACAATGAGCAGTTCTTC. Its translation is CASRDPGLAGIYNEQFF.

The genes are TRBV7-9 and TRBJ1-2, with D possibly being TRBD1 (5 bases). This CDR3 contains 13 residues. In germline, CDR1 is SEHNR, CDR2 FQNEAQ (reference sequence). The V end lost 5 bases, the J end lost 2 bases, and 9 bases lay between the germline ends. The CDR3 loop is CASSRDGNYGYTF. CDR3 nucleotides: TGTGCCAGCAGCCGGGACGGCAACTATGGCTACACCTTC. The variable domain in full, with the rest retrieved from reference TRBV7-9 and TRBJ1-2, is DTGVSQNPRHKITKRGQNVTFRCDPISEHNRLYWYRQTLGQGPEFLTYFQNEAQLEKSRLLSDRFSAERPKGSFSTLEIQRTEQGDSAMYLCASSRDGNYGYTFGSGTRLTVV.

On this clone: The same CDR3 arises from other DNA sequences in this sample as well. CDR3 protein: CASSPLTGNEQFF. In nucleotides, the CDR3 is TGTGCCAGCTCACCCCTTACGGGCAATGAGCAGTTCTTC. V is TRBV18 and J is TRBJ2-1; no firm D call. V lost 3 bases and J lost 6, with 9 bases in between. The CDR3 runs 13 residues. Germline CDR1 and CDR2: KGHSH and LQKENI.

The chain combines TRBV9 with TRBJ2-1; D not resolved. This CDR3 contains 14 residues. CDR1 is SGDLS, CDR2 YYNGEE, per germline. V was cut by 4 bases and J by 13 bases, with 21 bases left in between. CDR3 DNA: TGTGCCAGCAGCTCGGTGAAGAGAGGCCCTGGACAGTTCTTC. Translating it yields CASSSVKRGPGQFF.

Turning to this clone: Other DNA variants within this sample encode the same CDR3. This rearrangement joins TRBV6-1 to TRBJ2-7, with a weak D call TRBD1 (5 bases). This CDR3 comprises 13 residues. Trimming removed 6 bases at V and 4 bases at J, with 13 bases between. Germline V CDR1 and CDR2: MNHNS, SASEGT. The CDR3: CASSQGARYEQYF. In DNA form, the CDR3 reads TGTGCCAGCAGCCAAGGGGCGAGGTACGAGCAGTACTTC.

This rearrangement joins TRBV30 to TRBJ2-1; 8 bases fit TRBD1. The germline V gene encodes CDR1 GTSNPN and CDR2 SVGIG (reference sequence). The CDR3 is 16 residues long. V was clipped by 1 base and J by 6 bases; unmatched bases: 11. The CDR3 sequence: CAWSGKGGTGRNEQFF. DNA for the CDR3: TGTGCCTGGAGTGGGAAAGGCGGGACAGGACGCAATGAGCAGTTCTTC.

The chain employs TRBV18 and TRBJ2-7, with 9 bases matching TRBD1. The germline V gene encodes CDR1 KGHSH and CDR2 LQKENI. There are 15 residues in the CDR3. J was trimmed by 10 bases and V by 4 bases; bases with no gene match: 14. CDR3 region: CASSLLEQGAQKQYF. The CDR3 nucleotides are TGTGCCAGCTCACTACTTGAACAGGGGGCTCAGAAACAGTACTTC.

The chain has TRBV28 and TRBJ2-5; TRBD1 might be the D (6 bases). The germline V and J ends were trimmed by 7 bases and 0 bases, with 12 bases remaining between them. CDR1 and CDR2 (germline): MDHEN, SYDVKM. The CDR3 is 14 residues long. The CDR3 here is CASKTTGYQETQYF. DNA of the CDR3: TGTGCCAGCAAAACGACAGGTTACCAAGAGACCCAGTACTTC.